The rows below give T cell receptor beta chains drawn from one sample of a study of shared clonotypes between healthy human individuals. The table came from immunoSEQ multiplex PCR; TCRdb's copy has only in-frame clones and leaves some out. The sample includes around 940,000 clones, less than 85% of them seen just once. Sequencing was done on a sample of memory CD4+ T cells sorted from blood. These receptors originate from a man aged 18-30 years in good health. Each CDR3 is given with its conserved first and last residue. D genes are given only for firm matches. For some rows the clone size is stated as once, few or many, or as a class when expanded; others skip it.

v_gene	j_gene	d_gene	abundance	CDR3aa	CDR3nt
TRBV9	TRBJ2-2	TRBD2	NA	CASSPRWTSVLNTGELFF	TGTGCCAGCAGCCCGCGTTGGACTAGCGTCCTAAACACCGGGGAGCTGTTTTTT
TRBV30	TRBJ1-6	NA	once	CAWGTLYNSPLHF	TGTGCCTGGGGGACTCTCTATAATTCACCCCTCCACTTT
TRBV5-4	TRBJ2-3	NA	NA	CASSTGFSADTQYF	TGTGCCAGCAGCACTGGGTTTAGTGCAGATACGCAGTATTTT
TRBV10-3	TRBJ1-2	NA	NA	CAISAPGDYGYTF	TGTGCCATCAGCGCCCCAGGGGACTATGGCTACACCTTC
TRBV2	TRBJ2-7	NA	few	CASSEAGPAYEQYF	TGTGCCAGCAGTGAAGCGGGCCCTGCCTACGAGCAGTACTTC
TRBV5-1	TRBJ2-2	NA	few	CASSLVQKSDTGELFF	TGCGCCAGCAGCTTGGTCCAGAAAAGCGACACCGGGGAGCTGTTTTTT
TRBV10-3	TRBJ2-2	NA	NA	CAISERLGTNTGELFF	TGTGCCATCAGTGAAAGACTCGGCACGAACACCGGGGAGCTGTTTTTT
TRBV10-3	TRBJ2-7	NA	NA	CATASDSYEQYF	TGTGCCACGGCTAGCGACTCCTACGAGCAGTACTTC
TRBV5-6	TRBJ1-2	NA	NA	CASSFGLQDYGYTF	TGTGCCAGCAGCTTCGGCCTCCAGGACTATGGCTACACCTTC
TRBV7-9	TRBJ2-1	TRBD1	once	CASLKGQGNENEQFF	TGTGCCAGCCTTAAGGGACAGGGAAACGAGAATGAGCAGTTCTTC
TRBV7-3	TRBJ1-1	NA	NA	CASRGLKGNTEAFF	TGTGCCAGCAGGGGGTTAAAGGGTAACACTGAAGCTTTCTTT
TRBV19	TRBJ1-1	NA	NA	CASSHAGGMNTEAFF	TGTGCCAGTAGCCACGCCGGGGGGATGAACACTGAAGCTTTCTTT
TRBV11-3	TRBJ2-1	TRBD2	NA	CASSLALTSSQFF	TGTGCCAGCAGCTTAGCCCTGACTAGCTCGCAGTTCTTC
TRBV29-1	TRBJ2-2	NA	NA	CSVEGSFDGELFF	TGCAGCGTTGAAGGGTCGTTTGACGGGGAGCTGTTTTTT
TRBV5-6	TRBJ2-1	NA	few	CASSWGPNGEQFF	TGTGCCAGCAGCTGGGGCCCGAATGGTGAGCAGTTCTTC
TRBV5-6	TRBJ1-2	TRBD1	NA	CASSRPGTGILGYTF	TGTGCCAGCAGTCGCCCCGGGACAGGAATACTTGGCTACACCTTC
TRBV5-1	TRBJ2-1	TRBD1	many	CASSWDRDNEQFF	TGCGCCAGCAGCTGGGACAGGGACAATGAGCAGTTCTTC
TRBV7-9	TRBJ2-2	NA	NA	CASSLNLGDTGELFF	TGTGCCAGCAGCCTAAACCTGGGGGACACCGGGGAGCTGTTTTTT
TRBV7-2	TRBJ2-6	NA	once	CASSARISGANVLTF	TGTGCCAGCAGCGCACGGATCTCTGGGGCCAACGTCCTGACTTTC
TRBV30	TRBJ1-5	NA	NA	CAWSVSGLQPQHF	TGTGCCTGGAGTGTGAGCGGGCTCCAGCCCCAGCATTTT
TRBV6-6	TRBJ1-4	NA	NA	CAGKDSPNEKLFF	TGTGCCGGCAAGGACAGTCCGAATGAAAAACTGTTTTTT
TRBV2	TRBJ2-3	TRBD2	few	CASSRWTSGTDTQYF	TGTGCCAGCAGTCGGTGGACTAGCGGCACAGATACGCAGTATTTT
TRBV28	TRBJ2-7	NA	NA	CASSPLGQGILYEQYF	TGTGCCAGCAGTCCCCTCGGGCAGGGGATTTTGTACGAGCAGTACTTC
TRBV28	TRBJ1-5	NA	NA	CASSLQGWSNQPQHF	TGTGCCAGCAGTTTACAGGGCTGGAGCAATCAGCCCCAGCATTTT
TRBV7-2	TRBJ1-5	NA	NA	CASNRNGGQSQPQHF	TGTGCCAGCAACCGTAACGGGGGGCAGTCTCAGCCCCAGCATTTT
TRBV10-3	TRBJ1-1	NA	NA	CAISESAGGNTEAFF	TGTGCCATCAGTGAGTCTGCAGGAGGAAACACTGAAGCTTTCTTT
TRBV6-6	TRBJ1-1	NA	NA	CASSYKGDTEAFF	TGTGCCAGCAGTTACAAGGGGGACACTGAAGCTTTCTTT
TRBV6-5	TRBJ2-5	NA	few	CASSRPGSETQYF	TGTGCCAGCAGTCGGCCAGGGAGTGAGACCCAGTACTTC
TRBV15	TRBJ2-5	NA	NA	CATSRGSRETQYF	TGTGCCACCAGCAGGGGTTCTCGGGAGACCCAGTACTTC
TRBV2	TRBJ1-5	NA	NA	CASGADNQPQHF	TGTGCCAGTGGGGCAGATAATCAGCCCCAGCATTTT
TRBV11-2	TRBJ1-3	NA	once	CASSLDTGLGNTIYF	TGTGCCAGCAGCTTAGATACGGGACTAGGAAACACCATATATTTT
TRBV19	TRBJ2-1	TRBD1	NA	CASSPGQGAGRLNEQFF	TGTGCCAGTAGTCCGGGACAGGGGGCTGGACGCCTCAATGAGCAGTTCTTC
TRBV2	TRBJ2-1	NA	NA	CASTSQGNEQFF	TGTGCCAGCACCTCTCAGGGGAATGAGCAGTTCTTC
TRBV27	TRBJ1-1	TRBD1	few	CASSYRQGSETEAFF	TGTGCCAGCAGTTATCGACAGGGGTCAGAGACTGAAGCTTTCTTT
TRBV5-1	TRBJ2-7	NA	NA	CASSLAPPKGEQYF	TGCGCCAGCAGCTTGGCCCCCCCTAAGGGCGAGCAGTACTTC
TRBV7-3	TRBJ2-1	TRBD2	NA	CASSPNHGGATRNEQFF	TGTGCCAGCAGCCCAAACCACGGGGGGGCGACTAGAAATGAGCAGTTCTTC
TRBV4-1	TRBJ1-4	NA	few	CASSSRGGINEKLFF	TGCGCCAGCAGCTCTCGGGGGGGAATCAATGAAAAACTGTTTTTT
TRBV30	TRBJ2-3	TRBD2	NA	CAWSVQRGDTQYF	TGTGCCTGGAGTGTACAGCGGGGGGATACGCAGTATTTT
TRBV21-1	TRBJ2-7	NA	NA	CASVTWTGPYYEQYF	TGTGCCAGCGTGACTTGGACAGGGCCCTACTACGAGCAGTACTTC
TRBV19	TRBJ1-3	TRBD1	NA	CASSPAGGLSGNTIYF	TGTGCCAGTAGTCCGGCAGGGGGTCTCTCTGGAAACACCATATATTTT
TRBV7-9	TRBJ1-2	NA	few	CASNREYDYGYTF	TGTGCCAGCAACCGCGAATATGACTATGGCTACACCTTC
TRBV29-1	TRBJ1-5	NA	once	CSVVYGGNQPQHF	TGCAGCGTTGTTTACGGGGGCAATCAGCCCCAGCATTTT
TRBV6-6	TRBJ2-7	NA	NA	CASSRVSGSYEQYF	TGTGCCAGCAGTCGCGTCAGCGGCTCCTACGAGCAGTACTTC
TRBV28	TRBJ1-1	NA	NA	CASSLGVGAFF	TGTGCCAGCAGTTTAGGGGTTGGAGCTTTCTTT
TRBV18	TRBJ2-5	NA	NA	CASSPRPGETQYF	TGTGCCAGCTCACCCCGCCCGGGAGAGACCCAGTACTTC
TRBV7-2	TRBJ2-7	TRBD1	NA	CASSLVAGTATYEQYF	TGTGCCAGCAGCTTAGTGGCCGGGACAGCAACCTACGAGCAGTACTTC
TRBV5-1	TRBJ2-7	TRBD1	NA	CASSEQGAGYEQYF	TGCGCCAGCAGTGAGCAGGGGGCTGGGTACGAGCAGTACTTC
TRBV11-2	TRBJ1-3	NA	NA	CASSLDSPAGNTIYF	TGTGCCAGCAGCTTAGATTCTCCGGCTGGAAACACCATATATTTT
TRBV4-1	TRBJ2-7	TRBD1	NA	CASSQDIGTGIYEQYF	TGCGCCAGCAGCCAAGACATCGGGACAGGGATCTACGAGCAGTACTTC
TRBV5-1	TRBJ1-2	TRBD1	many	CASSRTGGAGDGFGNGYTF	TGCGCCAGCAGCCGGACAGGGGGCGCCGGGGATGGCTTCGGGAATGGCTACACCTTC
TRBV11-2	TRBJ1-6	NA	NA	CASSLQVINSPLHF	TGTGCCAGCAGCCTACAAGTAATAAATTCACCCCTCCACTTT
TRBV30	TRBJ1-6	NA	few	CAWSEGNSPLHF	TGTGCCTGGAGTGAAGGGAATTCACCCCTCCACTTT
TRBV27	TRBJ1-6	TRBD1	few	CASASPGQFNSPLHF	TGTGCCAGCGCCTCCCCGGGACAGTTTAATTCACCCCTCCACTTT
TRBV7-7	TRBJ2-3	NA	NA	CASSPDWTDTQYF	TGTGCTAGCAGTCCCGACTGGACAGATACGCAGTATTTT
TRBV7-6	TRBJ1-1	NA	NA	CASSKEGGAGNTEAFF	TGTGCCAGCAGCAAAGAGGGGGGGGCCGGGAACACTGAAGCTTTCTTT
TRBV5-1	TRBJ2-1	NA	NA	CASSLGGTNNEQFF	TGCGCCAGCAGCCTCGGAGGGACCAACAATGAGCAGTTCTTC
TRBV5-1	TRBJ2-2	TRBD2	NA	CASRTSTNTGELFF	TGCGCCAGCAGGACTAGCACTAACACCGGGGAGCTGTTTTTT
TRBV11-2	TRBJ1-1	NA	NA	CASSPDGTDTEAFF	TGTGCCAGCAGCCCAGACGGGACGGACACTGAAGCTTTCTTT
TRBV6-5	TRBJ2-7	TRBD2	NA	CASSYLPSGTSGEQYF	TGTGCCAGCAGTTACTTACCCTCCGGGACTAGCGGCGAGCAGTACTTC